This T cell receptor beta chain stems from a study of spatial heterogeneity in lung cancer. Overall study context: Beta-chain sequences were consistently detected more often than alpha-chain sequences. Findings of the study overall: Tumor TCRs that were ubiquitous and expanded showed up in blood more at resection than follow-up.

This clonotype was seen at least ten times. Antigen unknown. Time point indicated: sample taken at primary tumor resection. No cells were sorted before sequencing. The whole RNA sequenced was extracted from tumor, nontumor lung or frozen PBMC. TCRdb itself ran the 5' RACE reads through MiXCR, one entry per CDR3 protein. The profile shows 36,000 or so distinct CDR3 sequences, around 5.5% of them singletons. Germline V lookup: CDR1 GTSNPN, CDR2 SVGIG (reference sequence). CDR3 size: 17 residues. V gave up 5 bases and J gave up 2 bases; unmatched junction bases: 17. The sequencing here drew on PBMCs, taken at surgery. The V and J genes are TRBV30 and TRBJ2-7; TRBD2 matches at 8 bases. The sequence came from a female donor with early-stage non-small cell lung cancer. The CDR3 protein is CAWAPPPRLAQTYEQYF. For the CDR3, the DNA is TGTGCCTGGGCCCCACCACCAAGACTAGCGCAGACCTACGAGCAGTACTTC.